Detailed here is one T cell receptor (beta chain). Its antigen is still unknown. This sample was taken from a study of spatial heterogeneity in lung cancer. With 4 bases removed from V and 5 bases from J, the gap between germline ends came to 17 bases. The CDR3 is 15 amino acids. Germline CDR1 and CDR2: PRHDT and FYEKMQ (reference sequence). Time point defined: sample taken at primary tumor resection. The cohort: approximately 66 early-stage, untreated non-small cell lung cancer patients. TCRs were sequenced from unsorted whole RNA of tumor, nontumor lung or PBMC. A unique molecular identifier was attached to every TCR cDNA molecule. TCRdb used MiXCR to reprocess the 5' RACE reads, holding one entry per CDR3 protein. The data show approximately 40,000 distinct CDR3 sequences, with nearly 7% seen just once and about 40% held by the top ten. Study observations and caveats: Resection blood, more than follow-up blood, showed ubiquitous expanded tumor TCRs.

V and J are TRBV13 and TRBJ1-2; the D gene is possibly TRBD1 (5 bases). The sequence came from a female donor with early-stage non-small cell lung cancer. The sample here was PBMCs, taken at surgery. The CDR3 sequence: CASSSFPGLQYGYTF. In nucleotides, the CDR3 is TGTGCCAGCAGCTCCTTCCCGGGACTTCAGTATGGCTACACCTTC.